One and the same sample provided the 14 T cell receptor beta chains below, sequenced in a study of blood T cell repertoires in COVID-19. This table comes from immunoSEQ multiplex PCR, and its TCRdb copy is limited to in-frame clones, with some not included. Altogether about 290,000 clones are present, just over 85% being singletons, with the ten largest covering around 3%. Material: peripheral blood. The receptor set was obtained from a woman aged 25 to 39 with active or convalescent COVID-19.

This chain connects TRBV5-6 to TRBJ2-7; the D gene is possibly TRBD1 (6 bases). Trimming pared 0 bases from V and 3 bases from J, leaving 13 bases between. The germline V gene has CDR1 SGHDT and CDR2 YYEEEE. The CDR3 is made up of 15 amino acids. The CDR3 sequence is CASSLGGTSSYEQYF. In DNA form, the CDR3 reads TGTGCCAGCAGCTTGGGGGGGACATCTAGCTACGAGCAGTACTTC.

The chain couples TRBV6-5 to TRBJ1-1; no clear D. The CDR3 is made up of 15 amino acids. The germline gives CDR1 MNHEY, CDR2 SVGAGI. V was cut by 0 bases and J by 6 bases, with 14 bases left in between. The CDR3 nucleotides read TGTGCCAGCAGTTACTCGAAGCTGGGAGTATCTGAAGCTTTCTTT. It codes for CASSYSKLGVSEAFF.

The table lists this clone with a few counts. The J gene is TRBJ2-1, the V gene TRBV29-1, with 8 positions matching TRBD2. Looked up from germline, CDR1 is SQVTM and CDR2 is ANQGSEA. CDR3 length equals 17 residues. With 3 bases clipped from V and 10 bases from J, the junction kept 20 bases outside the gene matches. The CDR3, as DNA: TGCAGCGTTGACCCTTCCTGGGGGACTAGTGGTTTAGGAGAGCAGTTCTTC. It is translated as CSVDPSWGTSGLGEQFF.

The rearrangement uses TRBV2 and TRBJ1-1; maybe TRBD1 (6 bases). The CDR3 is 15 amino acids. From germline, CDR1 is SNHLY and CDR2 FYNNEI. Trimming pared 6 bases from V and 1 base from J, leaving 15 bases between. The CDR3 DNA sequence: TGTGCCAGCAGATTACAGGGAAGGAGGAACACTGAAGCTTTCTTT. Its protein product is CASRLQGRRNTEAFF.

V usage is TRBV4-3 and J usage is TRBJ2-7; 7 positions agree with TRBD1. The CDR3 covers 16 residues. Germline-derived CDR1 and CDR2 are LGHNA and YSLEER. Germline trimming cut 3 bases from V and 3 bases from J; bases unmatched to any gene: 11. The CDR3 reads CASSQEQGTFNYEQYF. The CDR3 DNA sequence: TGCGCCAGCAGCCAGGAACAGGGGACCTTCAACTACGAGCAGTACTTC.

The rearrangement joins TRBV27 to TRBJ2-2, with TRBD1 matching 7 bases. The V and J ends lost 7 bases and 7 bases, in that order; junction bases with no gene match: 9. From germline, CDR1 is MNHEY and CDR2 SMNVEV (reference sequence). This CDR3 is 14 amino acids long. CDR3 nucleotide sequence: TGTGCCAGCATGGCTGAGGGGGCGGACGGGGAGCTGTTTTTT. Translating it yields CASMAEGADGELFF.

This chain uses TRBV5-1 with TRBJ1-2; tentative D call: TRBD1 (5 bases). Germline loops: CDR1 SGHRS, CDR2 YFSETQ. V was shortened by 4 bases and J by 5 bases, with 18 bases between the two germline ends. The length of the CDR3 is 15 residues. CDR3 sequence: CASSEGPGEIYGYTF. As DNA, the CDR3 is TGCGCCAGCAGCGAGGGCCCGGGGGAAATTTATGGCTACACCTTC.

In DNA form, the CDR3 reads TGTGCCAGCAGTTTATTCCGACAGGTCTCTGGGGGTGGCTACACCTTC. This codes for CASSLFRQVSGGGYTF. The rearrangement uses TRBV28 and TRBJ1-2; D might be TRBD1 (6 bases). Trimming left V 1 base short and J 7 bases short, with 19 bases between. This CDR3 is 16 amino acids long. Germline lookup yields CDR1 MDHEN and CDR2 SYDVKM.

CDR3 nucleotides: TGTGCCAGCAGCTTAGTGTCCGGGGGGGACACCGGGGAGCTGTTTTTT. Its protein product is CASSLVSGGDTGELFF. The chain couples TRBV7-9 to TRBJ2-2, with TRBD2 matching over 8 bases. This CDR3 has 16 residues. V lost 1 base and J lost 3; bases outside the gene matches: 4. CDR1 is SEHNR and CDR2 is FQNEAQ in the germline V gene (reference sequence).

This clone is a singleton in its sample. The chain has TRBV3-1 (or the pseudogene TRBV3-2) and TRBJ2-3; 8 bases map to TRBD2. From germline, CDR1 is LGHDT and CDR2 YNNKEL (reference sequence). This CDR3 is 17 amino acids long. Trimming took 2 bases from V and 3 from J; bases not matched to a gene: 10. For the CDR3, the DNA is TGTGCCAGCAGCCAATACCTAACTGAGCGGGAGACAGATACGCAGTATTTT. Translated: CASSQYLTERETDTQYF.

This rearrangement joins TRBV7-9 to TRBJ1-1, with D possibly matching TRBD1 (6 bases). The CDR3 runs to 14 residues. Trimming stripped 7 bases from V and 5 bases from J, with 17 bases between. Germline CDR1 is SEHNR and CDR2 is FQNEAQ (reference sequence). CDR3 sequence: CASTQGGGMTEAFF. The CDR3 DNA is TGTGCCAGCACCCAAGGAGGGGGTATGACTGAAGCTTTCTTT.

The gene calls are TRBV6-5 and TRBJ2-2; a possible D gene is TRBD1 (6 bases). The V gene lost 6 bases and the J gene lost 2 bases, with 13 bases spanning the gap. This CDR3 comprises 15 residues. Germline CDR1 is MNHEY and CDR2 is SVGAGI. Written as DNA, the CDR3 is TGTGCCAGCAGATCCGACAGGCCCAACACCGGGGAGCTGTTTTTT. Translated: CASRSDRPNTGELFF.

CDR3 in DNA: TGTGCCAGCAGGGGAGGGACAGGCTATGGCTACACCTTC. Protein product: CASRGGTGYGYTF. This chain links TRBV6-5 with TRBJ1-2, with 8 bases lining up with TRBD1. The J segment lost 4 bases and the V segment lost 6 bases, leaving 4 bases of the junction unmatched. This CDR3 spans 13 amino acids. Germline lookup yields CDR1 MNHEY and CDR2 SVGAGI.

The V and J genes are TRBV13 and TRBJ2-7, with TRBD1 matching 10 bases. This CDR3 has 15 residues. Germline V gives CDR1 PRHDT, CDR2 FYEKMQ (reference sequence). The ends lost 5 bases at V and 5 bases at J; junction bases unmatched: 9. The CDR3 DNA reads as TGTGCCAGCAGCCCTACCGGGGACAGGGGTAACGAGCAGTACTTC. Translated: CASSPTGDRGNEQYF. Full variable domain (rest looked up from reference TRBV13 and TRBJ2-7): AAGVIQSPRHLIKEKRETATLKCYPIPRHDTVYWYQQGPGQDPQFLISFYEKMQSDKGSIPDRFSAQQFSDYHSELNMSSLELGDSALYFCASSPTGDRGNEQYFGPGTRLTVT.